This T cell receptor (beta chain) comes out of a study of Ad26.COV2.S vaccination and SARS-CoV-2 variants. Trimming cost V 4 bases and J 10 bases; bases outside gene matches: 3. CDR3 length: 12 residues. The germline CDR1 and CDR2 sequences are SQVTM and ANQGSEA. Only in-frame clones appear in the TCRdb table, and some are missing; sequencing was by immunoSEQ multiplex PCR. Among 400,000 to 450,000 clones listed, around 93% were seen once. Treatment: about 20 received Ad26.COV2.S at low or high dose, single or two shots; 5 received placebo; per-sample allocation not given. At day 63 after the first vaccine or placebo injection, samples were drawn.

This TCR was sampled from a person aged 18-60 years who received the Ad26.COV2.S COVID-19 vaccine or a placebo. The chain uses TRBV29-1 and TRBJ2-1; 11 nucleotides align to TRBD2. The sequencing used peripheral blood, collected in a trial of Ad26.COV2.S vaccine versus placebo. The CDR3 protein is CSVVSGGVEQFF. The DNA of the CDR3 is TGCAGCGTTGTTAGCGGGGGGGTGGAGCAGTTCTTC.